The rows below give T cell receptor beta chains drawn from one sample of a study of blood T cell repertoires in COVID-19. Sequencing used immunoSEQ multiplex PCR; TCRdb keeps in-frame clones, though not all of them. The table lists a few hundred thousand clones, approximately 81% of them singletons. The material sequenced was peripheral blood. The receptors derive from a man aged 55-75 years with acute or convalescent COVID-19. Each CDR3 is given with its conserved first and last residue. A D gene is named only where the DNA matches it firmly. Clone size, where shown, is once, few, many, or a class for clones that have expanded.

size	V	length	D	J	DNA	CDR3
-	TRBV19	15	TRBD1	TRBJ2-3	TGTGCCAGTAGTAACGGACAGGGTGACACAGATACGCAGTATTTT	CASSNGQGDTDTQYF
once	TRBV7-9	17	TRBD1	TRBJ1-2	TGTGCCAGCAGCGCGGATATCCCGGGACAGGGGGTTTATGGCTACACCTTC	CASSADIPGQGVYGYTF
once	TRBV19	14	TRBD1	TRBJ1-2	TGTGCCAGTAGTGGGAGACAGGGTCTGGATGGCTACACCTTC	CASSGRQGLDGYTF
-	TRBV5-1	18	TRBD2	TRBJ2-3	TGCGCCAGCAGCTTGTTGTCTAGCGGGGGGGTCCGCACAGATACGCAGTATTTT	CASSLLSSGGVRTDTQYF
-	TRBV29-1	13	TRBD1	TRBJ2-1	TGCAGCGTTGAGAGGGACAGAGACAATGAGCAGTTCTTC	CSVERDRDNEQFF
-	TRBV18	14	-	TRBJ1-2	TGTGCCAGCTCACCTACGGGGGTTCACTATGGCTACACCTTC	CASSPTGVHYGYTF
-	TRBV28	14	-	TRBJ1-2	TGTGCCAGCACAAGGGGACAATTTAACTATGGCTACACCTTC	CASTRGQFNYGYTF
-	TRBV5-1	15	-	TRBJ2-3	TGCGCCAGCAGCTTGTCGCCAGGCCCCACAGATACGCAGTATTTT	CASSLSPGPTDTQYF
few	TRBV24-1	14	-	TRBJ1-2	TGTGCCACCAGGGATGGGGAGGGTGACTATGGCTACACCTTC	CATRDGEGDYGYTF
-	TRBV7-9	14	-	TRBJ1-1	TGTGCCAGCACCAACGGGGTCGGGAACACTGAAGCTTTCTTT	CASTNGVGNTEAFF
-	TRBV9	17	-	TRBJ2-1	TGTGCCAGCAGCGTGGGGATTTGGGGGGTTCCTTACAATGAGCAGTTCTTC	CASSVGIWGVPYNEQFF
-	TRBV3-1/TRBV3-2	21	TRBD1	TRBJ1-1	TGTGCCAGCAGCCAGAGGGGCCTCCCGATCGACAGGGTTGGAATGAACACTGAAGCTTTCTTT	CASSQRGLPIDRVGMNTEAFF
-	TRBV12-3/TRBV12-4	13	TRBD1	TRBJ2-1	TGTGCCAGCAGTCCGACAGGGTCTGGCGTTGAGTTCTTC	CASSPTGSGVEFF
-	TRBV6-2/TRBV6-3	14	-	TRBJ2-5	TGTGCCAGCAGTACGCCAGGGAGGATGGAGACCCAGTACTTC	CASSTPGRMETQYF
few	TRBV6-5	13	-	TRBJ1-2	TGTGCCAGCAGTACCGGGACAACCTATGGCTACACCTTC	CASSTGTTYGYTF
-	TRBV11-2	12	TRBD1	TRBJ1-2	TGTGCCAGCAGCGGACAGGGCTATGGCTACACCTTC	CASSGQGYGYTF
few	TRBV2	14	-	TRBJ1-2	TGTGCCAGCAGGATTCAAAAGGGGAACTATGGCTACACCTTC	CASRIQKGNYGYTF
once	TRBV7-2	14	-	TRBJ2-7	TGTGCCAGCAGCTTAGCGAACCGAGCCTACGAGCAGTACTTC	CASSLANRAYEQYF
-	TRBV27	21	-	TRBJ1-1	TGTGCCAGCAGTTTAACGAGAGGGGGTGGGTACGGGGCTGGGATGAACACTGAAGCTTTCTTT	CASSLTRGGGYGAGMNTEAFF
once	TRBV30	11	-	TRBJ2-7	TGTGCCTGGACAGTCGCCTACGAGCAGTACTTC	CAWTVAYEQYF
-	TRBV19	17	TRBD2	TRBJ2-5	TGTGCCAGTAGTATAGATGCTAGCGGGAGTCGTTCGAAGACCCAGTACTTC	CASSIDASGSRSKTQYF
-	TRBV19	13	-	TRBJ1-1	TGTGCCAGTAAACGACAGTCGAACACTGAAGCTTTCTTT	CASKRQSNTEAFF
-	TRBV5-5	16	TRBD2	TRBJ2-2	TGTGCCAGCAGCTTGGGGCTAGCGGCGAACACCGGGGAGCTGTTTTTT	CASSLGLAANTGELFF
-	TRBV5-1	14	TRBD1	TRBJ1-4	TGCGCCAGCAGCTTACAGGGGGGGAATGAAAAACTGTTTTTT	CASSLQGGNEKLFF
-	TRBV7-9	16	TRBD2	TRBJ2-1	TGTGCCAGCAGCTTAGAACTAGCGGGGGTCTACAATGAGCAGTTCTTC	CASSLELAGVYNEQFF
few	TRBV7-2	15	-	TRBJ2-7	TGTGCCAGCAGCTTAGTAGGTGCAGGATCTTACGAGCAGTACTTC	CASSLVGAGSYEQYF
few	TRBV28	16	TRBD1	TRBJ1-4	TGTGCCAGCACCACTTGGGCGCAGGGGGCTAATGAAAAACTGTTTTTT	CASTTWAQGANEKLFF
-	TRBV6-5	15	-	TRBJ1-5	TGTGCCAGCACCGCCGGGGGGGTTGGCAATCAGCCCCAGCATTTT	CASTAGGVGNQPQHF
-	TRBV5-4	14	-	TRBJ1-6	TGTGCCAGCAGCCCCGGACTCCTGAATTCACCCCTCCACTTT	CASSPGLLNSPLHF
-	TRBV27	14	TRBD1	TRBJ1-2	TGTGCCAGCAGTTTAAAGGGGGCAAGCTATGGCTACACCTTC	CASSLKGASYGYTF
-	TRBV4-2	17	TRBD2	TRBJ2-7	TGTGCCAGCAGCCAAGATCGCCGGACTAGTAACTCCTACGAGCAGTACTTC	CASSQDRRTSNSYEQYF
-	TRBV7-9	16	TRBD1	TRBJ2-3	TGTGCCAGCAGCTGGGGGACAGGGGCTAGCACAGATACGCAGTATTTT	CASSWGTGASTDTQYF
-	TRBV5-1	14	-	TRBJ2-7	TGCGCCAGCAGCCCCCCACTGAGCTCCTACGAGCAGTACTTC	CASSPPLSSYEQYF
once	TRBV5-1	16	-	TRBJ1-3	TGCGCCAGCAGCTTGGAACAGGCAAAATCTGGAAACACCATATATTTT	CASSLEQAKSGNTIYF
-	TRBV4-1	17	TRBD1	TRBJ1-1	TGCGCCAGCAGCCCCCTAGGGACAGGGGGCCTGAACACTGAAGCTTTCTTT	CASSPLGTGGLNTEAFF
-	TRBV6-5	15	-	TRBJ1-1	TGTGCCAGCAGTTACACGACAGGAGAGGACACTGAAGCTTTCTTT	CASSYTTGEDTEAFF
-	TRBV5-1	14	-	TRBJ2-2	TGCGCCAGCAGCTTTCCAGGGGTACCCGGGGAGCTGTTTTTT	CASSFPGVPGELFF
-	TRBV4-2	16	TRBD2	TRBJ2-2	TGTGCCAGCAGCCGGGAGGGACGGGTGAACACCGGGGAGCTGTTTTTT	CASSREGRVNTGELFF
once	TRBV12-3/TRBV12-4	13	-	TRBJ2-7	TGTGCCAGCAGTTCTCGACAAGCCTTCGAGCAGTACTTC	CASSSRQAFEQYF
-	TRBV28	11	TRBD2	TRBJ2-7	TGTGCCAGCGGAAGCGGGACTTCAAGGTACTTC	CASGSGTSRYF
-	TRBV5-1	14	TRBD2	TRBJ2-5	TGCGCCAGCACCGTGACTAGCGGACAAGAGACCCAGTACTTC	CASTVTSGQETQYF
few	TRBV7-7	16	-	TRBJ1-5	TGTGCTAGCAGCTTAGAACAGGGAGCGAGCAATCAGCCCCAGCATTTT	CASSLEQGASNQPQHF
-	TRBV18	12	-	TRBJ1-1	TGTGCCAGCTCATCCGGGGGCACTGAAGCTTTCTTT	CASSSGGTEAFF
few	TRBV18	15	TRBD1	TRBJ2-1	TGTGCCAGCTCCCTAGGGGGACAGGGATACAATGAGCAGTTCTTC	CASSLGGQGYNEQFF
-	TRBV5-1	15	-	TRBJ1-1	TGCGCCAGCAGCTCCGGGGTTAGCATGAACACTGAAGCTTTCTTT	CASSSGVSMNTEAFF
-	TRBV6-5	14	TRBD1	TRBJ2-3	TGTGCCAGCAGCCGACAGGGTTTCGGAGATACGCAGTATTTT	CASSRQGFGDTQYF
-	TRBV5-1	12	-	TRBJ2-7	TGCGCCAGCAGCCAGAACGACAGGGAGCAGTACTTC	CASSQNDREQYF